A selection of T cell receptor beta chains follows, all from one sample in a study of blood T cell repertoires in COVID-19. Libraries were prepared by immunoSEQ multiplex PCR; TCRdb keeps only in-frame clonotypes and omits some of them. Among 25,000 to 30,000 clones listed, around 89% were seen once. Sequencing was carried out using peripheral blood. The receptors were gathered from a woman in her fifties or sixties with active COVID-19. Each CDR3 is given with its conserved first and last residue. A D gene is named only where the DNA matches it firmly. Clone size is given for some rows only: seen once, a few or many times, or a class if the clone is expanded.

abundance: NA; v_gene: TRBV5-4; d_gene: TRBD2; j_gene: TRBJ2-1; CDR3nt: TGTGCCAGCAGCTTGACTAGCGGGTACAATGAGCAGTTCTTC; CDR3aa: CASSLTSGYNEQFF
abundance: once; v_gene: TRBV14; d_gene: NA; j_gene: TRBJ2-5; CDR3nt: TGTGCCAGCAGCCAAGTCCCTTTACAAGAGACCCAGTACTTC; CDR3aa: CASSQVPLQETQYF
abundance: NA; v_gene: TRBV3-1/TRBV3-2; d_gene: NA; j_gene: TRBJ2-3; CDR3nt: TGTGCCAGCAAATCAGGCCCAGATACGCAGTATTTT; CDR3aa: CASKSGPDTQYF
abundance: NA; v_gene: TRBV25-1; d_gene: TRBD1; j_gene: TRBJ2-7; CDR3nt: TGTGCCAGCAGTGATTGGGACAGGAACTCCTACGAGCAGTACTTC; CDR3aa: CASSDWDRNSYEQYF
abundance: NA; v_gene: TRBV7-9; d_gene: TRBD1; j_gene: TRBJ1-2; CDR3nt: TGTGCCAGCAGCATCGGGACAGACTATGGCTACACCTTC; CDR3aa: CASSIGTDYGYTF
abundance: once; v_gene: TRBV4-2; d_gene: NA; j_gene: TRBJ1-5; CDR3nt: TGTGCCAGCAGCCAAGATGGGGACAACCAATATAGCAATCAGCCCCAGCATTTT; CDR3aa: CASSQDGDNQYSNQPQHF
abundance: NA; v_gene: TRBV29-1; d_gene: TRBD1; j_gene: TRBJ1-4; CDR3nt: TGCAGCGTAGTGACAGGGTCGGGTGAAAAACTGTTTTTT; CDR3aa: CSVVTGSGEKLFF
abundance: NA; v_gene: TRBV18; d_gene: TRBD1; j_gene: TRBJ1-4; CDR3nt: TGTGCCAGCTCGGGGACAGGCCTCAATGAAAAACTGTTTTTT; CDR3aa: CASSGTGLNEKLFF
abundance: once; v_gene: TRBV5-1; d_gene: NA; j_gene: TRBJ2-5; CDR3nt: TGCGCCAGCAGCTTGGGTCTAGCGCAGCGTCCAAGAGTAACCCAGTACTTC; CDR3aa: CASSLGLAQRPRVTQYF
abundance: NA; v_gene: TRBV10-3; d_gene: TRBD1; j_gene: TRBJ2-2; CDR3nt: TGTGCCATCAGTGACTACAGGGGGTCCGGGGAGCTGTTTTTT; CDR3aa: CAISDYRGSGELFF
abundance: NA; v_gene: TRBV7-3; d_gene: NA; j_gene: TRBJ2-7; CDR3nt: TGTGCCAGCAGCTCCGACAACACCCACGAGCAGTACTTC; CDR3aa: CASSSDNTHEQYF
abundance: NA; v_gene: TRBV19; d_gene: NA; j_gene: TRBJ2-7; CDR3nt: TGTGCCAGTAGTATACGGCCAGGCCAGTACGAGCAGTACTTC; CDR3aa: CASSIRPGQYEQYF
abundance: few; v_gene: TRBV27; d_gene: NA; j_gene: TRBJ2-1; CDR3nt: TGTGCCAGCAGTTTCCTCTTGGGGGGTAATGAGCAGTTCTTC; CDR3aa: CASSFLLGGNEQFF
abundance: NA; v_gene: TRBV29-1; d_gene: NA; j_gene: TRBJ2-7; CDR3nt: TGCAGCGTTGCCCGAGAGGGGGTGGGGGAGCAGTACTTC; CDR3aa: CSVAREGVGEQYF
abundance: NA; v_gene: TRBV27; d_gene: NA; j_gene: TRBJ2-1; CDR3nt: TGTGCCAGCAGTCCTCCCCTTCGAAGTCCACCTAGGGAGCAGTTCTTC; CDR3aa: CASSPPLRSPPREQFF
abundance: NA; v_gene: TRBV7-2; d_gene: TRBD1; j_gene: TRBJ2-7; CDR3nt: TGTGCCAGCAGTAGGACAGGGCGGTCCTACGAGCAGTACTTC; CDR3aa: CASSRTGRSYEQYF
abundance: few; v_gene: TRBV7-9; d_gene: NA; j_gene: TRBJ2-1; CDR3nt: TGTGCCAGCAGCTTAGGGCAGTTCCATGAGCAGTTCTTC; CDR3aa: CASSLGQFHEQFF
abundance: NA; v_gene: TRBV5-1; d_gene: TRBD1; j_gene: TRBJ2-7; CDR3nt: TGCGCCAGCAGCTTCTTCGGGGACAGAACTTCCTACGAGCAGTACTTC; CDR3aa: CASSFFGDRTSYEQYF
abundance: NA; v_gene: TRBV7-2; d_gene: TRBD1; j_gene: TRBJ1-3; CDR3nt: TGTGCCAGCAGCTCCTGGGCGCCAGGGGGGCCTGGAAACACCATATATTTT; CDR3aa: CASSSWAPGGPGNTIYF
abundance: NA; v_gene: TRBV19; d_gene: TRBD1; j_gene: TRBJ1-2; CDR3nt: TGTGCCAGTAGTAAGGGGACCGGGACAGGGACAAACGGCTACACCTTC; CDR3aa: CASSKGTGTGTNGYTF
abundance: few; v_gene: TRBV3-1/TRBV3-2; d_gene: TRBD1; j_gene: TRBJ1-1; CDR3nt: TGTGCCAGCAGCCAACCAGGGACAGGGGTCGTGAACACTGAAGCTTTCTTT; CDR3aa: CASSQPGTGVVNTEAFF
abundance: NA; v_gene: TRBV28; d_gene: TRBD2; j_gene: TRBJ2-7; CDR3nt: TGTGCCAGCAGTTTAGGGACTAGCGGGAGTCCCCAGTACTTC; CDR3aa: CASSLGTSGSPQYF
abundance: NA; v_gene: TRBV19; d_gene: TRBD2; j_gene: TRBJ2-5; CDR3nt: TGTGCCAGTAGTATCCGGGGGAGGGCCAGAGAGACCCAGTACTTC; CDR3aa: CASSIRGRARETQYF
abundance: NA; v_gene: TRBV6-2/TRBV6-3; d_gene: TRBD2; j_gene: TRBJ2-7; CDR3nt: TGTGCCAGCAGTGCCCCGGGACTAGCTAGTACGTACGAGCAGTACTTC; CDR3aa: CASSAPGLASTYEQYF
abundance: NA; v_gene: TRBV19; d_gene: TRBD2; j_gene: TRBJ2-2; CDR3nt: TGTGCCAGTAGTATGGGACTAGCGGGTCCTGGACGAAACACCGGGGAGCTGTTTTTT; CDR3aa: CASSMGLAGPGRNTGELFF
abundance: NA; v_gene: TRBV16; d_gene: NA; j_gene: TRBJ1-5; CDR3nt: TGTGCCAGCAGCCAATCGTTTTTGGCAGGGGATCAGCCCCAGCATTTT; CDR3aa: CASSQSFLAGDQPQHF
abundance: NA; v_gene: TRBV6-2/TRBV6-3; d_gene: NA; j_gene: TRBJ2-7; CDR3nt: TGTGCCAGCAGTTACGTAGCCCACGAGCAGTACTTC; CDR3aa: CASSYVAHEQYF